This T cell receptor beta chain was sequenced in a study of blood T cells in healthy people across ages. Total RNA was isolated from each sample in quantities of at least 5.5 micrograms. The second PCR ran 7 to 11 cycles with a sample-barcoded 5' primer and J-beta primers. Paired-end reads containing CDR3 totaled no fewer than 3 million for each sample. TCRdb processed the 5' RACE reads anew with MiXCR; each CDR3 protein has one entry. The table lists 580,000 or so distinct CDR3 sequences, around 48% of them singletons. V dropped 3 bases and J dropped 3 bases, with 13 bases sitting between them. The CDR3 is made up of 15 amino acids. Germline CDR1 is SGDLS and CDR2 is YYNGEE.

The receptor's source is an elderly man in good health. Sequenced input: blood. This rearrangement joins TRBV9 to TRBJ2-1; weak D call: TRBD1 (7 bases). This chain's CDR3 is CASSGGDSLYNEQFF. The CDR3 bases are TGTGCCAGCAGCGGGGGGGACAGCCTCTACAATGAGCAGTTCTTC.